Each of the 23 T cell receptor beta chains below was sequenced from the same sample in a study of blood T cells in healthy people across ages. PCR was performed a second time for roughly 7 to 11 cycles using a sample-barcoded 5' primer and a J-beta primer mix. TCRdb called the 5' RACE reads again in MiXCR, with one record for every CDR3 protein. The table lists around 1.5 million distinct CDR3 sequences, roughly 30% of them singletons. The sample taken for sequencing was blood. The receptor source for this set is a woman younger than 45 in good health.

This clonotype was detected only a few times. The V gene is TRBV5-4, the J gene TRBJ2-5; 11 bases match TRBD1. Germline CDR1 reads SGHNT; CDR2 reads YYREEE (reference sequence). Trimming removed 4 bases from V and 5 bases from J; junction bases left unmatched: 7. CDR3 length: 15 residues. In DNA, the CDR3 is TGTGCCAGCAGCCCGGACAGGGGGCGCGGGGAGACCCAGTACTTC. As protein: CASSPDRGRGETQYF.

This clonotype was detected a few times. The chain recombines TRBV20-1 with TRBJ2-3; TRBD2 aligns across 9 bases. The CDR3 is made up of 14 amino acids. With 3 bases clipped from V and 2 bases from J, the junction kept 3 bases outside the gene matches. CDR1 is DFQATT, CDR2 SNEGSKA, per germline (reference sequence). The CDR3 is CSARPSGITDTQYF. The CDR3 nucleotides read TGCAGTGCTAGGCCTAGCGGGATCACAGATACGCAGTATTTT.

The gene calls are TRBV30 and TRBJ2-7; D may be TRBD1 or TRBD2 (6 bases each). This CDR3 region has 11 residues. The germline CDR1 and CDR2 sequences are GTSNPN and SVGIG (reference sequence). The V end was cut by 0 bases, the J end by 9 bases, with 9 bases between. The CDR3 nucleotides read TGTGCCTGGAGTGTCGGGGGCACGCAGTACTTC. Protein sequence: CAWSVGGTQYF.

The CDR3 protein is CASTLGDRLNSPLHF. CDR3 DNA: TGTGCCAGCACCTTGGGGGACCGACTGAATTCACCCCTCCACTTT. J is TRBJ1-6 and V is TRBV7-9, with D perhaps matching TRBD1 (5 bases). Trimming took off 7 bases at V and 7 bases at J, with 17 bases between the two ends. The CDR3 consists of 15 residues. Germline CDR1 SEHNR, CDR2 FQNEAQ (reference sequence).

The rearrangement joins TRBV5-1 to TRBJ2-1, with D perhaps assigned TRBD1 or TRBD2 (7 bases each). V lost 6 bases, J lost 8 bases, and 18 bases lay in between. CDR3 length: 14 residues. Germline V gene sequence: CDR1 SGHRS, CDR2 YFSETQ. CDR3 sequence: CASTPGRGRDEQFF. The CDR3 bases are TGCGCCAGCACTCCGGGGAGGGGGCGTGATGAGCAGTTCTTC.

In DNA form, the CDR3 reads TGTGCCGGAGCGGGGGTCGACGCCAGCTCCTACAATGAGCAGTTCTTC. It translates to CAGAGVDASSYNEQFF. V and J are TRBV6-1 and TRBJ2-1; 8 nucleotides match TRBD2. This CDR3 region has 16 residues. The trim removed 11 bases at V and 0 bases at J, leaving 12 bases unmatched. The germline gives CDR1 MNHNS, CDR2 SASEGT.

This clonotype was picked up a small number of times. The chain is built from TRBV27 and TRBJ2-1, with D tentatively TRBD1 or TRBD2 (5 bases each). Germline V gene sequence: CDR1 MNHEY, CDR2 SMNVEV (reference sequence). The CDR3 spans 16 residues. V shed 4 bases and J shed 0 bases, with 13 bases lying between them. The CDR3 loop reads CASSSGTPRSYNEQFF. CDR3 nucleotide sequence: TGTGCCAGCAGTTCCGGGACCCCACGCTCCTACAATGAGCAGTTCTTC.

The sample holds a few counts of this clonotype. The CDR3 spells CASSFSDTRYNEQFF. For the CDR3, the DNA is TGCGCCAGCAGCTTCTCGGACACCCGCTACAATGAGCAGTTCTTC. This chain uses TRBV5-1 with TRBJ2-1; the D gene is possibly TRBD1 (5 bases). Germline V gene lookup returns CDR1 SGHRS and CDR2 YFSETQ. V lost 2 bases to trimming and J lost 3 bases, with 12 bases between them. CDR3 length: 15 amino acids.

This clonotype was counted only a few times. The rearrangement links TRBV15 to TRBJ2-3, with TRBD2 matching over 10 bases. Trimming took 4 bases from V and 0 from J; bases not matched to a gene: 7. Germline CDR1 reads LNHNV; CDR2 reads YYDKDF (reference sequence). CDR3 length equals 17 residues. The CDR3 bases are TGTGCCACCAGCAAGCGGGAGGGGGTTTCTAGCACAGATACGCAGTATTTT. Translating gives CATSKREGVSSTDTQYF.

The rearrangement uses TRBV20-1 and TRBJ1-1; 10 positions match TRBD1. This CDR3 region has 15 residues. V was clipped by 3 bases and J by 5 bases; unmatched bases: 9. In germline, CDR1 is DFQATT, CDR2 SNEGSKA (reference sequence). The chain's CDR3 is CSASFYRTGGTEAFF. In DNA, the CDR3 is TGCAGTGCTAGTTTCTATCGGACAGGGGGTACTGAAGCTTTCTTT.

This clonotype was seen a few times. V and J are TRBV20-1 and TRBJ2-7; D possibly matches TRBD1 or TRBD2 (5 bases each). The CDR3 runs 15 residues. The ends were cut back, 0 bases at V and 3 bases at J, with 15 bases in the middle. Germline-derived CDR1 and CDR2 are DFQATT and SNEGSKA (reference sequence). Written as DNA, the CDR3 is TGCAGTGCTAGAGATCGAACGGGACCGGACTACGAGCAGTACTTC. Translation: CSARDRTGPDYEQYF.

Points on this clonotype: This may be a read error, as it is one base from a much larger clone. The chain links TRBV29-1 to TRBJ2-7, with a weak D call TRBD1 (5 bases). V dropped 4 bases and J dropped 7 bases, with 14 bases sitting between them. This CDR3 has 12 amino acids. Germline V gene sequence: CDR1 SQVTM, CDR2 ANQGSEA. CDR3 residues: CSVVSNRNEQYF. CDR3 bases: TGCAGCGTTGTCAGTAACAGGAATGAGCAGTACTTC.

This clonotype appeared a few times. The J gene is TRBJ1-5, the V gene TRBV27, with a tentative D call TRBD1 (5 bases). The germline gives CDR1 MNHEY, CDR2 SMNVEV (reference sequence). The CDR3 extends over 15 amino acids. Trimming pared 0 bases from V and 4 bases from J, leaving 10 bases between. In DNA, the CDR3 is TGTGCCAGCAGTTTATCGCCGGGACCAAATCAGCCCCAGCATTTT. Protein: CASSLSPGPNQPQHF.

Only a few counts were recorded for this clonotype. CDR3 sequence reads: CASSEGLAIPGTQYF. DNA of the CDR3: TGTGCCAGCAGCGAGGGACTAGCGATACCGGGTACGCAGTATTTT. J is TRBJ2-3 and V is TRBV21-1; whether TRBD2, the table's D call, matches the DNA was not checked. TRBV21-1 is a recognized pseudogene. There are 15 residues in the CDR3.

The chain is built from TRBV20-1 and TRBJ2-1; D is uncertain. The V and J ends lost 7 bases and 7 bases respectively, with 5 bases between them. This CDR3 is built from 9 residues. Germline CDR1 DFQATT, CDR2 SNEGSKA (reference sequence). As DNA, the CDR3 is TGCAGTGATGGGAATGAGCAGTTCTTC. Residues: CSDGNEQFF.

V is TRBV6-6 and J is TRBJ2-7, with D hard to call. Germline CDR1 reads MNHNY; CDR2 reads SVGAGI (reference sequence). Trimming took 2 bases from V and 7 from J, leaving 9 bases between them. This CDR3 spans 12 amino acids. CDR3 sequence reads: CASSYDGREQYF. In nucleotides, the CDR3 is TGTGCCAGCAGTTACGATGGTCGAGAGCAGTACTTC.

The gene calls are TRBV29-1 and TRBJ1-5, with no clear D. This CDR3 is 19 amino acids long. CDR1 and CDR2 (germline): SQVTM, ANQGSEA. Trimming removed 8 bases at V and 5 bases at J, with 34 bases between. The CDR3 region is CSPPRRKLRLGSHDQPQHF. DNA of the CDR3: TGCAGCCCGCCGCGCAGGAAATTACGATTAGGTTCCCACGATCAGCCCCAGCATTTT.

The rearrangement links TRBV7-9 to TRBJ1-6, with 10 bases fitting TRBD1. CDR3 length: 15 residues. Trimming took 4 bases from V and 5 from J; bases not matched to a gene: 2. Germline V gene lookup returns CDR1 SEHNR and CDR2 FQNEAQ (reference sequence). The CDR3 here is CASSSTGGNNSPLHF. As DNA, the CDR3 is TGTGCCAGCAGCTCGACAGGGGGCAATAATTCACCCCTCCACTTT.

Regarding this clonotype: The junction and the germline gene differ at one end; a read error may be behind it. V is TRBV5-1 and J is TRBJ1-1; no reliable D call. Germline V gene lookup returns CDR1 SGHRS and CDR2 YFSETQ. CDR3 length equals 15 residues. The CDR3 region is CAGSLIAGSNTEAFF. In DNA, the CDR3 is TGCGCCGGCAGCTTAATAGCAGGTTCGAACACTGAAGCTTTCTTT.

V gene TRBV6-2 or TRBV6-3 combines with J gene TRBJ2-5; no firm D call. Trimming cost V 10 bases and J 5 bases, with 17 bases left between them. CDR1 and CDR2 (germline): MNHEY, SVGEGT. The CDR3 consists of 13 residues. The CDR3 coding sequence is TGTGCCATCCTAGACCTGACCCGGGAGACCCAGTACTTC. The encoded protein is CAILDLTRETQYF.

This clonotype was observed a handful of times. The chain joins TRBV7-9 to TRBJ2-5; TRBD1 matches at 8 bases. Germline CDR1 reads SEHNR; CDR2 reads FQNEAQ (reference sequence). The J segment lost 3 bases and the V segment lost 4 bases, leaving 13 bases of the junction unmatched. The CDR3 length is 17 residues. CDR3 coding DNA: TGTGCCAGCAGCTCCCTTAGCAGGACAGGGTTTGAAGAGACCCAGTACTTC. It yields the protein CASSSLSRTGFEETQYF.

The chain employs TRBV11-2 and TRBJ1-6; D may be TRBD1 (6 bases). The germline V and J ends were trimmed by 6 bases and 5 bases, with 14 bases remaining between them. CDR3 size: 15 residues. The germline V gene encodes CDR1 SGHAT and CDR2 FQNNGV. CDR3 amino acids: CASRGGQSDNSPLHF. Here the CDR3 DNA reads TGTGCCAGCAGGGGGGGGCAGTCCGATAATTCACCCCTCCACTTT.

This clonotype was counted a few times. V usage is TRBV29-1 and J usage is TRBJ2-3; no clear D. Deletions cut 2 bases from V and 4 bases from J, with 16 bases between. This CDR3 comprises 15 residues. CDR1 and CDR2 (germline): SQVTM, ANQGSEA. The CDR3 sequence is CSVEWVKAASDTQYF. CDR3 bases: TGCAGCGTTGAATGGGTAAAGGCGGCATCAGATACGCAGTATTTT.